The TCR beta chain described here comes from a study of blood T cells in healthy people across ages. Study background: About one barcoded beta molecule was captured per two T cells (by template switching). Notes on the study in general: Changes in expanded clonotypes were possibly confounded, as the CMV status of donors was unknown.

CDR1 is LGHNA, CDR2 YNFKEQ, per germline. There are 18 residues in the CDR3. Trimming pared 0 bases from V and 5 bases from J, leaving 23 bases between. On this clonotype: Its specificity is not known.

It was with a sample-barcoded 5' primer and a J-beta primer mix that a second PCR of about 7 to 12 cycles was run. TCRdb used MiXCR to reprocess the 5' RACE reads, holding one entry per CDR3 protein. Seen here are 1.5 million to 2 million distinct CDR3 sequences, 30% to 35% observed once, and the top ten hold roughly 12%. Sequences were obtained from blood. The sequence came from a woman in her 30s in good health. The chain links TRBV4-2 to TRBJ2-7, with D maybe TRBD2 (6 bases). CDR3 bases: TGTGCCAGCAGCCAAGATCTGGGGGGTAGGAGGGTAACCCACGAGCAGTACTTC. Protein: CASSQDLGGRRVTHEQYF.